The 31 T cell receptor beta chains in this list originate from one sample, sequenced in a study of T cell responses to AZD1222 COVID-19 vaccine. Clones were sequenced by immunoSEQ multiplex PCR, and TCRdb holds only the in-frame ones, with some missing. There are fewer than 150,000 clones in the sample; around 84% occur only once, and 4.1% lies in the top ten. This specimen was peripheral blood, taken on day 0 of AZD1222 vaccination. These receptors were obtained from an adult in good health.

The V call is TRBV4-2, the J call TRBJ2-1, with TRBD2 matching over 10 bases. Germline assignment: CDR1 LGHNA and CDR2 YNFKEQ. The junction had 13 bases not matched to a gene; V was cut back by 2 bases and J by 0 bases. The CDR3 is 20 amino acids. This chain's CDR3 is CASSQHPPGLASDSYNEQFF. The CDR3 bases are TGTGCCAGCAGCCAACACCCACCGGGACTAGCGTCAGACTCCTACAATGAGCAGTTCTTC.

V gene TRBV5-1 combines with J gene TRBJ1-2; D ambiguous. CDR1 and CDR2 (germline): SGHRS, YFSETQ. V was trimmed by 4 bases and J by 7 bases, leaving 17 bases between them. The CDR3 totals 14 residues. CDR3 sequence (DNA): TGCGCCAGCAGCCTATCCAGCGGGGTTTTTGGCTACACCTTC. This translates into CASSLSSGVFGYTF.

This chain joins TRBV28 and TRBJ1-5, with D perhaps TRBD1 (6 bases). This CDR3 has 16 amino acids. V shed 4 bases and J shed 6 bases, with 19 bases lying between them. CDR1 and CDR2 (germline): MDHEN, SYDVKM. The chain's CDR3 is CASSSRTTGASQPQHF. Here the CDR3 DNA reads TGTGCCAGCAGTTCAAGAACGACGGGGGCGTCTCAGCCCCAGCATTTT.

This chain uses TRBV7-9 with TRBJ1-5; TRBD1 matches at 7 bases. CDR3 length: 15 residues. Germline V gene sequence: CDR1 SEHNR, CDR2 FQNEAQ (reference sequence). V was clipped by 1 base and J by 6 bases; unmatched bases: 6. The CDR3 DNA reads TGTGCCAGCAGCTTAGGGGGTGCAGGGGGTCAGCCCCAGCATTTT. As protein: CASSLGGAGGQPQHF.

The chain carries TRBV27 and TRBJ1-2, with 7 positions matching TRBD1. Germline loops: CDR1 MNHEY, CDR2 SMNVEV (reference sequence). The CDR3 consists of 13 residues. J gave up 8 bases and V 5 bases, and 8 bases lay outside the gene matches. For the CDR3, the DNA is TGTGCCAGCAGTCCCAGACAGGGACGGGGCTACACCTTC. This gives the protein CASSPRQGRGYTF.

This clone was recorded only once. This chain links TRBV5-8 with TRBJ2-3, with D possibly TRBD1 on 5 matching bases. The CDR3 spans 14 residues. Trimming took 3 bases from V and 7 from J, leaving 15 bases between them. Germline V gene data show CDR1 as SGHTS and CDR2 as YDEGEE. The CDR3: CASSSALPGNTQYF. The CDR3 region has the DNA TGTGCCAGCAGCTCCGCCCTGCCAGGGAATACGCAGTATTTT. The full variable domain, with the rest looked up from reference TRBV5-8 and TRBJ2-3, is EAGVTQSPTHLIKTRGQQATLRCSPISGHTSVYWYQQALGLGLQFLLWYDEGEERNRGNFPPRFSGRQFPNYSSELNVNALELEDSALYLCASSSALPGNTQYFGPGTRLTVL.

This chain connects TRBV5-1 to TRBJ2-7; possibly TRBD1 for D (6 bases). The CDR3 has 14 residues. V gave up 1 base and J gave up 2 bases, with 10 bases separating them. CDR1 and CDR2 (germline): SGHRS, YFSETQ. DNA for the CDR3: TGCGCCAGCAGCTTGCGTACAGGGACCTACGAGCAGTACTTC. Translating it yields CASSLRTGTYEQYF. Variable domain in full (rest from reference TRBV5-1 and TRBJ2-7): KAGVTQTPRYLIKTRGQQVTLSCSPISGHRSVSWYQQTPGQGLQFLFEYFSETQRNKGNFPGRFSGRQFSNSRSEMNVSTLELGDSALYLCASSLRTGTYEQYFGPGTRLTVT.

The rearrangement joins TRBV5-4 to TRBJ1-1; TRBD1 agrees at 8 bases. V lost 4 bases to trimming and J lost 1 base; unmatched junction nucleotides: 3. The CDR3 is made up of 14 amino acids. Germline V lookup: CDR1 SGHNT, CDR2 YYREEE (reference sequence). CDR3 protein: CASSTGTGNTEAFF. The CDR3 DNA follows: TGTGCCAGCAGCACCGGGACAGGGAACACTGAAGCTTTCTTT.

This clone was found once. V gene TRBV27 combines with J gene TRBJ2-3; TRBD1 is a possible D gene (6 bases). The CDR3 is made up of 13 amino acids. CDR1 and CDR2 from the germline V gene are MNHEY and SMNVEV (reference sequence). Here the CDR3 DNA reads TGTGCAAGTCAGGGGCAGTACGCAGATACGCAGTATTTT. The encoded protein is CASQGQYADTQYF.

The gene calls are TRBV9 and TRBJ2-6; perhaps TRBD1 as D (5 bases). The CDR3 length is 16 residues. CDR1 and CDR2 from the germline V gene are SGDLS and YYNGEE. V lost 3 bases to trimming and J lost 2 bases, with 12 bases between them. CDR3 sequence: CASSALGAAGANVLTF. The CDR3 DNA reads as TGTGCCAGCAGCGCCCTTGGGGCCGCTGGGGCCAACGTCCTGACTTTC.

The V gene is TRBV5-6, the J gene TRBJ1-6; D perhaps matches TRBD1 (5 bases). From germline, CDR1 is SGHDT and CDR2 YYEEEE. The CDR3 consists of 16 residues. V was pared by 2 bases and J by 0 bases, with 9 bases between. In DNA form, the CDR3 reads TGTGCCAGCAGCTTCGGGGGGACCTCCTATAATTCACCCCTCCACTTT. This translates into CASSFGGTSYNSPLHF.

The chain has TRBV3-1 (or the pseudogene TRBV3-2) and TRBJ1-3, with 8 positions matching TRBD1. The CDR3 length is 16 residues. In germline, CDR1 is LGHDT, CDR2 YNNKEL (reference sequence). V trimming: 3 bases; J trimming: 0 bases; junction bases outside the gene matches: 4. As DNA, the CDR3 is TGTGCCAGCAGCCATCGGACAGGGCCCTCTGGAAACACCATATATTTT. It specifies CASSHRTGPSGNTIYF.

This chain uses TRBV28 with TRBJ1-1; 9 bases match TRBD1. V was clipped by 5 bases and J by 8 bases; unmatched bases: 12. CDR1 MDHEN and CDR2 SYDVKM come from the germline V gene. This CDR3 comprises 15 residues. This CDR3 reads CASSLNPGQGKEAFF. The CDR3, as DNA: TGTGCCAGCAGTCTGAACCCGGGACAGGGTAAAGAAGCTTTCTTT.

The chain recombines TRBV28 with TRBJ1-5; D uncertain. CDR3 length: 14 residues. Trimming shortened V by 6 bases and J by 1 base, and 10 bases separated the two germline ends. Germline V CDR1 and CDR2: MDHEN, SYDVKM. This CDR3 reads CASRLLGSNQPQHF. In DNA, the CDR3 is TGTGCCAGCAGACTGCTGGGGAGCAATCAGCCCCAGCATTTT.

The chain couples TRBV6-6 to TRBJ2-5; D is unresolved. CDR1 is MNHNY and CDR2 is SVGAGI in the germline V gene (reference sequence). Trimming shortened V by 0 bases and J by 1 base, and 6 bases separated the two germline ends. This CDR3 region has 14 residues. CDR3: CASSYSQVQETQYF. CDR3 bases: TGTGCCAGCAGTTACTCTCAGGTCCAAGAGACCCAGTACTTC.

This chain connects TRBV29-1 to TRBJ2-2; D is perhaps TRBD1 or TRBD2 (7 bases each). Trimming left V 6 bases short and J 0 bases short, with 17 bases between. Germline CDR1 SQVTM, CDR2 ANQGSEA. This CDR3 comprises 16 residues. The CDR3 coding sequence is TGCAGCGTCGGGGGAGGGGGGACAGCGAACACCGGGGAGCTGTTTTTT. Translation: CSVGGGGTANTGELFF.

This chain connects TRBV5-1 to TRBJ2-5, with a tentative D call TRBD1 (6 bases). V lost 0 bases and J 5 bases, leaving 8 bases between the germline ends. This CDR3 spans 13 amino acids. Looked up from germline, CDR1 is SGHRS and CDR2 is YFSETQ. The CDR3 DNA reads TGCGCCAGCAGCTTGGAGGGGGAGGAGACCCAGTACTTC. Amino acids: CASSLEGEETQYF.

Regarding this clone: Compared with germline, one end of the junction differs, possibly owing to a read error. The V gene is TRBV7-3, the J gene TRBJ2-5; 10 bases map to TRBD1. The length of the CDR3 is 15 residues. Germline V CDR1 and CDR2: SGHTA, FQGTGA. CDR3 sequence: CASNLGTGVGETQYF. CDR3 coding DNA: TGTGCCAGCAACTTAGGGACAGGGGTAGGAGAGACCCAGTACTTC.

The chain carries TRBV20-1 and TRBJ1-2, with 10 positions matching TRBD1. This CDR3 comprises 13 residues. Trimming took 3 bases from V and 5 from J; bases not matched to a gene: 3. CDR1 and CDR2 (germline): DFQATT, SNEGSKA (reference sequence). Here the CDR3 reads CSASPGQGYGYTF. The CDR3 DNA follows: TGCAGTGCTAGTCCGGGACAGGGGTATGGCTACACCTTC.

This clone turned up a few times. CDR3 region: CASSDSRTGRNSPLHF. As DNA, the CDR3 is TGTGCCAGCAGCGATTCCCGGACAGGGAGAAATTCACCCCTCCACTTT. V usage is TRBV11-2 and J usage is TRBJ1-6, with 8 bases lining up with TRBD1. Germline V gene sequence: CDR1 SGHAT, CDR2 FQNNGV. V gave up 5 bases and J gave up 7 bases; unmatched junction bases: 10. The CDR3 length is 16 residues.

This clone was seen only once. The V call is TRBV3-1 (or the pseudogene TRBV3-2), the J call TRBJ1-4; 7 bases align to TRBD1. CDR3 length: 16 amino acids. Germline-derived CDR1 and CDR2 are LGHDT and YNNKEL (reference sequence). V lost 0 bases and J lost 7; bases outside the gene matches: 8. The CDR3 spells CASSQDRTGPGEKLFF. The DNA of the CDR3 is TGTGCCAGCAGCCAAGACAGGACAGGACCGGGTGAAAAACTGTTTTTT.

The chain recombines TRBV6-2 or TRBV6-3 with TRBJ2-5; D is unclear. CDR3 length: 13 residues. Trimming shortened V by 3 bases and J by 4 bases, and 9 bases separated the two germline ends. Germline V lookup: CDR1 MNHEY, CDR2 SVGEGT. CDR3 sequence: CASSYGAPETQYF. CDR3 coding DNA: TGTGCCAGCAGTTATGGAGCTCCAGAGACCCAGTACTTC.

The CDR3 spells CAWGPLTDTQYF. CDR3 coding DNA: TGTGCCTGGGGGCCCCTCACAGATACGCAGTATTTT. The J gene is TRBJ2-3, the V gene TRBV30; D unresolved. Germline assignment: CDR1 GTSNPN and CDR2 SVGIG (reference sequence). CDR3 length equals 12 residues. Trimming left V 5 bases short and J 2 bases short, with 8 bases between. The entire variable domain, with the rest obtained from reference TRBV30 and TRBJ2-3, is as follows: SQTIHQWPATLVQPVGSPLSLECTVEGTSNPNLYWYRQAAGRGLQLLFYSVGIGQISSEVPQNLSASRPQDRQFILSSKKLLLSDSGFYLCAWGPLTDTQYFGPGTRLTVL.

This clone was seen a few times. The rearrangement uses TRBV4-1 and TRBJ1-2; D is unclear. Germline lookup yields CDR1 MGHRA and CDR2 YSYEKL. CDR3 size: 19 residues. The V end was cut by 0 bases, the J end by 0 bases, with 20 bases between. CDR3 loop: CASSQEGRVEDLANYGYTF. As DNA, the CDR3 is TGCGCCAGCAGCCAAGAAGGGAGGGTCGAAGATTTAGCTAACTATGGCTACACCTTC.

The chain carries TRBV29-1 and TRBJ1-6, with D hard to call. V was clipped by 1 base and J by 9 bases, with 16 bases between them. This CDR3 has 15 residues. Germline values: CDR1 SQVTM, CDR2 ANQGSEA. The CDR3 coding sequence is TGCAGCGTTGAAGTGGGTGGCCGCCGGGGTTCACCCCTCCACTTT. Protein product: CSVEVGGRRGSPLHF. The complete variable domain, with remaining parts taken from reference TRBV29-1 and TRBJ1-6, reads SAVISQKPSRDICQRGTSLTIQCQVDSQVTMMFWYRQQPGQSLTLIATANQGSEATYESGFVIDKFPISRPNLTFSTLTVSNMSPEDSSIYLCSVEVGGRRGSPLHFGNGTRLTVT.

The CDR3 nucleotides read TGTGCCAGCAGCGACACAGGGGAATGGGCTGAAGCTTTCTTT. This gives the protein CASSDTGEWAEAFF. The gene calls are TRBV7-8 and TRBJ1-1; 7 bases match TRBD1. Germline CDR1 reads SGHVS; CDR2 reads FQNEAQ. The CDR3 is 14 residues long. Unmatched junction bases numbered 9, after V lost 5 bases and J lost 6 bases.

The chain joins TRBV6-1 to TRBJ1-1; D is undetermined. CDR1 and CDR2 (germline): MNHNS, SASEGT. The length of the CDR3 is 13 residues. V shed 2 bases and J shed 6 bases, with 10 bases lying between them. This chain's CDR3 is CASSELRVSEAFF. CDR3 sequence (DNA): TGTGCCAGCAGTGAATTGAGGGTCTCTGAAGCTTTCTTT.

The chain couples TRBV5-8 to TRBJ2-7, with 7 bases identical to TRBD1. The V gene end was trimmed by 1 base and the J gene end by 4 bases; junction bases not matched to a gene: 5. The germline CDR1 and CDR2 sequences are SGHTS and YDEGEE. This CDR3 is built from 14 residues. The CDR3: CASSLSETGYEQYF. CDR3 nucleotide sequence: TGTGCCAGCAGCTTGTCCGAGACAGGGTACGAGCAGTACTTC.

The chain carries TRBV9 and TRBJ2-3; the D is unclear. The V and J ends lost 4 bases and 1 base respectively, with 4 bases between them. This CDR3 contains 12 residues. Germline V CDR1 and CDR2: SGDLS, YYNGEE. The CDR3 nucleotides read TGTGCCAGCAGCTCCCGCACAGATACGCAGTATTTT. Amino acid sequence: CASSSRTDTQYF. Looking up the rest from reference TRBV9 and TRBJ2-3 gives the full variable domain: DSGVTQTPKHLITATGQRVTLRCSPRSGDLSVYWYQQSLDQGLQFLIQYYNGEERAKGNILERFSAQQFPDLHSELNLSSLELGDSALYFCASSSRTDTQYFGPGTRLTVL.

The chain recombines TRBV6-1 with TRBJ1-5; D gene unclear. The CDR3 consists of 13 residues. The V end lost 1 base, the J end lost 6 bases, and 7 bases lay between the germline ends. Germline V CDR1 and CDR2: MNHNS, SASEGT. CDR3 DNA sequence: TGTGCCAGCAGTGAAGAAATAGGTCAGCCCCAGCATTTT. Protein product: CASSEEIGQPQHF.

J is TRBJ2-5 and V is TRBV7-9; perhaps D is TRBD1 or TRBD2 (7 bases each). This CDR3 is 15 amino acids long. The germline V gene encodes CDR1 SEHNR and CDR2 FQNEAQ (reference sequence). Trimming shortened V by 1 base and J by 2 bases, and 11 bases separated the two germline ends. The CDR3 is CASSLGQGLQETQYF. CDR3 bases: TGTGCCAGCAGCTTAGGACAGGGACTACAAGAGACCCAGTACTTC. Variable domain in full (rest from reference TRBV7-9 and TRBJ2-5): DTGVSQNPRHKITKRGQNVTFRCDPISEHNRLYWYRQTLGQGPEFLTYFQNEAQLEKSRLLSDRFSAERPKGSFSTLEIQRTEQGDSAMYLCASSLGQGLQETQYFGPGTRLLVL.